This T cell receptor (beta chain) appears in the sequencing data of a study of spatial heterogeneity in lung cancer. Study-wide context: 72 TRACERx patients with early, untreated non-small cell lung cancer donated samples. Median follow-up for sequenced PBMC samples was about 22 months after resection, when such samples existed. Alpha-chain sequences were detected in numbers that were consistently lower than beta-chain sequences.

TCRdb used MiXCR to reprocess the 5' RACE reads, holding one entry per CDR3 protein. The table shows about 46,000 distinct CDR3 sequences, with about 11% occurring only once. Time point noted: blood at routine non-recurrence follow-up after resection. CDR3 length equals 13 residues. CDR1 and CDR2 (germline): LGHDT, YNNKEL (reference sequence). The V end lost 7 bases, the J end lost 6 bases, and 15 bases lay between the germline ends. V gene TRBV3-1 combines with J gene TRBJ1-1; D may be TRBD1 (6 bases). Sequencing was performed on PBMCs, taken at follow-up. The TCR sequence derives from a male donor with early-stage non-small cell lung cancer. Here the CDR3 DNA reads TGTGCCAGCATGCTACAGGGTGGGGCTGAAGCTTTCTTT. This sequence encodes CASMLQGGAEAFF.